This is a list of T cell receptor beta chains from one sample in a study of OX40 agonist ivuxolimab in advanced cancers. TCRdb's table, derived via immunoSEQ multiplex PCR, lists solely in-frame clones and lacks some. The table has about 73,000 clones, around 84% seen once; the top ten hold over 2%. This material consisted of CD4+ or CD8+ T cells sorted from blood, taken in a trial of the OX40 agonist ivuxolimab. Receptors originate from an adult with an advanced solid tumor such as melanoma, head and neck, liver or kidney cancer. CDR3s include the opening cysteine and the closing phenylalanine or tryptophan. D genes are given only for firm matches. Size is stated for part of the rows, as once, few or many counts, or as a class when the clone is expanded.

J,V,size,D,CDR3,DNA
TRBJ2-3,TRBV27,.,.,CASSPQGQPTDTQYF,TGTGCCAGCAGTCCCCAAGGACAGCCCACAGATACGCAGTATTTT
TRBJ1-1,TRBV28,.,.,CASSSYRWGEGAFF,TGTGCCAGCAGTTCCTATCGGTGGGGGGAAGGAGCTTTCTTT
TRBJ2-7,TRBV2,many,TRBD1,CASSADRITYEQYF,TGTGCCAGCAGTGCGGACAGGATAACCTACGAGCAGTACTTC
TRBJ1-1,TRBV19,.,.,CASSKGEENTEAFF,TGTGCCAGTAGTAAGGGGGAAGAGAACACTGAAGCTTTCTTT
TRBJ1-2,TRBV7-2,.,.,CASSLAQKQGGYGYTF,TGTGCCAGCAGCTTAGCTCAAAAGCAGGGAGGATATGGCTACACCTTC
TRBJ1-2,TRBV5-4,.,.,CASSLQSQYGYTF,TGTGCCAGCAGCTTGCAAAGTCAATATGGCTACACCTTC
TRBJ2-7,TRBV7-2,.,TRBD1,CASSSGQGVNEQYF,TGTGCCAGCAGCTCTGGACAGGGTGTCAACGAGCAGTACTTC
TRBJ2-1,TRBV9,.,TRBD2,CASSVGAAGTSGRAVQFF,TGTGCCAGCAGCGTAGGGGCAGCCGGGACTAGCGGGAGGGCCGTGCAGTTCTTC
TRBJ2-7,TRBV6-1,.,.,CAIQPSSYEQYF,TGTGCCATCCAGCCCAGCTCCTACGAGCAGTACTTC
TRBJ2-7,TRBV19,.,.,CASSSDRAYEQYF,TGTGCCAGTAGTTCAGACAGAGCCTACGAGCAGTACTTC
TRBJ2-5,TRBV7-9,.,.,CASSFETQYF,TGTGCCAGCAGCTTTGAGACCCAGTACTTC
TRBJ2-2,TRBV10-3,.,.,CAIRPTSAGATGELFF,TGTGCCATCAGGCCGACATCGGCGGGGGCGACCGGGGAGCTGTTTTTT
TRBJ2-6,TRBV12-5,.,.,CASGLSGANVLTF,TGTGCTAGTGGTTTGTCTGGGGCCAACGTCCTGACTTTC
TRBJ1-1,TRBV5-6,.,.,CASRPDRPNTEAFF,TGTGCCAGCAGACCTGACAGGCCGAACACTGAAGCTTTCTTT
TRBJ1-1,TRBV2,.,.,CASREDRFTEAFF,TGTGCCAGCAGGGAGGACCGGTTCACTGAAGCTTTCTTT
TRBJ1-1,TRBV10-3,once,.,CAISDGGRDAFF,TGTGCCATCAGTGATGGGGGTAGGGACGCTTTCTTT
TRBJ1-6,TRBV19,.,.,CASSILTSSSPLHF,TGTGCCAGTAGTATCCTTACTTCGAGCTCACCCCTCCACTTT
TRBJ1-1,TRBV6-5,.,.,CASSDRKGNTEAFF,TGTGCCAGCAGCGACAGGAAGGGGAACACTGAAGCTTTCTTT
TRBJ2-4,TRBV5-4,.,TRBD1,CASSLVPDRDGKNIQYF,TGTGCCAGCAGCTTGGTTCCGGACAGGGATGGCAAAAACATTCAGTACTTC
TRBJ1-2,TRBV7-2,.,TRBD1,CASSSGGTGFLGPNGYTF,TGTGCCAGCAGCTCGGGGGGGACAGGGTTTTTAGGCCCTAATGGCTACACCTTC
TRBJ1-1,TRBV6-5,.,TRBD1,CASSYSDRGSTEAFF,TGTGCCAGCAGTTATTCGGACAGGGGATCCACTGAAGCTTTCTTT